Listed below are T cell receptor beta chains from one sample, sequenced in a study of T cell responses to AZD1222 COVID-19 vaccine. Assay: immunoSEQ multiplex PCR; the TCRdb copy retains only in-frame clones and omits some. The data show about 83,000 clones, more than 85% seen once. The specimen was peripheral blood, collected 28 days after the second AZD1222 dose. These TCRs come from an adult who received the AZD1222 COVID-19 vaccine. Each CDR3 is given with its conserved first and last residue. The D gene is left open where the match is weak. Size values are once, few and many counts, or a class for expanded clones, and some rows have none.

D gene | J gene | clone size | V gene | CDR3 DNA | CDR3 protein
TRBD1 | TRBJ1-6 | - | TRBV27 | TGTGCCAGCATGGGACAGGGGAATTCACCCCTCCACTTT | CASMGQGNSPLHF
TRBD1 | TRBJ1-2 | once | TRBV5-1 | TGCGCCAGCAGCTTCGGGACAGGTCACGGGGATGGCTACACCTTC | CASSFGTGHGDGYTF
- | TRBJ2-1 | - | TRBV6-1 | TGTGCCAGCAGTGAAGGGGCAGGGGAAGGCAATGAGCAGTTCTTC | CASSEGAGEGNEQFF
- | TRBJ1-2 | - | TRBV27 | TGTGCCAGCTTAGACAGGAACTATGGCTACACCTTC | CASLDRNYGYTF
- | TRBJ2-6 | - | TRBV3-1/TRBV3-2 | TGTGCCAGCAGCCAAGAATACCTAGCTGGGGCCAACGTCCTGACTTTC | CASSQEYLAGANVLTF
- | TRBJ1-1 | once | TRBV28 | TGTGCCAGCGGAAAAAGGGTTTCTGAAGCTTTCTTT | CASGKRVSEAFF
- | TRBJ1-5 | - | TRBV27 | TGTGCCAGCAGTTTATTAAAGAGCAATCAGCCCCAGCATTTT | CASSLLKSNQPQHF
TRBD1 | TRBJ1-2 | - | TRBV6-6 | TGTGCCACCCTAGGTGACAGGGAGAACTATGGCTACACCTTC | CATLGDRENYGYTF
- | TRBJ2-7 | - | TRBV3-1/TRBV3-2 | TGTGCCAGCAGCCAAGACAGGATTAGTACCGAGCAGTACTTC | CASSQDRISTEQYF
TRBD1 | TRBJ1-5 | once | TRBV5-1 | TGCGCCAGCAGCGGGACAGGGGGCCAGCAGCCCCAGCATTTT | CASSGTGGQQPQHF
TRBD2 | TRBJ2-1 | - | TRBV10-3 | TGTGCCATCAGTAAATTAGCGGGAGATGGGAATGAGCAGTTCTTC | CAISKLAGDGNEQFF
- | TRBJ2-2 | - | TRBV2 | TGTGCCAGCAGCCGGGGCACCGGGGAGCTGTTTTTT | CASSRGTGELFF
- | TRBJ2-4 | - | TRBV20-1 | TGCAGTGCTTCCGGCGAAAACATTCAGTACTTC | CSASGENIQYF
TRBD1 | TRBJ1-2 | - | TRBV27 | TGTGCCAGCAGTTCCCAGGGGGCCAATGGCTACACCTTC | CASSSQGANGYTF
TRBD2 | TRBJ2-1 | - | TRBV6-6 | TGTGCCAGCAGCCCTACTAGCGGGAGGGCCCAGAATGAGCAGTTCTTC | CASSPTSGRAQNEQFF
- | TRBJ1-6 | - | TRBV9 | TGTGCCAGCAGCCCCCGAAGGACAGTTAATTCACCCCTCCACTTT | CASSPRRTVNSPLHF